One sample yielded the 12 T cell receptor beta chains listed below, sequenced in a study of cytomegalovirus exposure and HLA in healthy donors. The PCR was carried out with 60 Vbeta primers and 13 Jbeta primers. Libraries were prepared by immunoSEQ multiplex PCR; TCRdb keeps only in-frame clonotypes and omits some of them. The sample has approximately 190,000 clones; approximately 80% are singletons. The sequenced sample was PBMCs. The receptors originated from a young woman in good health and CMV-seropositive.

The chain joins TRBV4-3 to TRBJ1-1; TRBD1 matches 7 bases. V was pared by 3 bases and J by 6 bases, with 7 bases of the junction left unmatched. The CDR3 consists of 14 residues. Germline values: CDR1 LGHNA, CDR2 YSLEER. The CDR3 spells CASSQGRQGPEAFF. The CDR3, as DNA: TGCGCCAGCAGCCAGGGAAGACAGGGCCCTGAAGCTTTCTTT.

CDR3 protein: CASSDAGFRDTEAFF. DNA for the CDR3: TGTGCCAGCAGTGACGCAGGGTTTAGGGACACTGAAGCTTTCTTT. This chain connects TRBV28 to TRBJ1-1, with D possibly matching TRBD1 (5 bases). Trimming cost V 5 bases and J 3 bases, with 16 bases left between them. The CDR3 has 15 residues. Germline V CDR1 and CDR2: MDHEN, SYDVKM.

The CDR3 spells CASSIGGSGNTIYF. CDR3 nucleotide sequence: TGTGCCAGCAGCATCGGAGGTTCTGGAAACACCATATATTTT. V and J are TRBV7-2 and TRBJ1-3; D is uncertain. CDR1 and CDR2 from the germline V gene are SGHTA and FQGNSA. V dropped 5 bases and J dropped 1 base, with 9 bases sitting between them. The length of the CDR3 is 14 residues.

The chain links TRBV7-6 to TRBJ1-1, with D maybe TRBD1 (6 bases). The germline V gene encodes CDR1 SGHVS and CDR2 FNYEAQ. There are 14 residues in the CDR3. Trimming took off 5 bases at V and 2 bases at J, with 12 bases between the two ends. CDR3 DNA: TGTGCCAGCAGCCTTCGGGACACTAACACTGAAGCTTTCTTT. Amino acids: CASSLRDTNTEAFF.

The V gene is TRBV20-1, the J gene TRBJ1-1; D gene ambiguous. Germline V gene data show CDR1 as DFQATT and CDR2 as SNEGSKA (reference sequence). There are 11 residues in the CDR3. Trimming removed 4 bases from V and 11 bases from J, with 14 bases in between. CDR3 protein: CSATIGGRAFF. CDR3 bases: TGCAGTGCTACGATTGGAGGGCGCGCTTTCTTT.

In its sample, this clone was seen a few times. This chain joins TRBV7-9 and TRBJ1-1; D call uncertain. This CDR3 has 14 amino acids. The germline CDR1 and CDR2 sequences are SEHNR and FQNEAQ (reference sequence). V was trimmed by 2 bases and J by 0 bases, leaving 7 bases between them. CDR3 bases: TGTGCCAGCAGCTTACCCGACATGAACACTGAAGCTTTCTTT. It translates to CASSLPDMNTEAFF. The full variable domain, with the rest looked up from reference TRBV7-9 and TRBJ1-1, is DTGVSQNPRHKITKRGQNVTFRCDPISEHNRLYWYRQTLGQGPEFLTYFQNEAQLEKSRLLSDRFSAERPKGSFSTLEIQRTEQGDSAMYLCASSLPDMNTEAFFGQGTRLTVV.

This clone was seen only once. The rearrangement uses TRBV27 and TRBJ2-7; perhaps TRBD2 as D (6 bases). CDR3 size: 15 residues. V lost 7 bases and J lost 2, with 18 bases in between. Germline V gene sequence: CDR1 MNHEY, CDR2 SMNVEV (reference sequence). The CDR3 DNA reads as TGTGCCAGCAAAGCGCGGGACCGCGCGACCTACGAGCAGTACTTC. It yields the protein CASKARDRATYEQYF.

This chain uses TRBV28 with TRBJ1-4; D possibly corresponds to TRBD1 (5 bases). Germline lookup yields CDR1 MDHEN and CDR2 SYDVKM. The CDR3 is 14 amino acids. The V gene lost 4 bases and the J gene lost 4 bases, with 10 bases spanning the gap. This CDR3 reads CASSSRQYNEKLFF. CDR3 nucleotide sequence: TGTGCCAGCAGTTCTCGACAGTATAATGAAAAACTGTTTTTT.

CDR3 nucleotide sequence: TGCGCCAGCAGCTCTAGCGGGGGTCTCTACAATGAGCAGTTCTTC. It is translated as CASSSSGGLYNEQFF. This chain uses TRBV5-1 with TRBJ2-1; 10 bases match TRBD2. Germline V CDR1 and CDR2: SGHRS, YFSETQ. Trimming took 3 bases from V and 3 from J; bases not matched to a gene: 3. The CDR3 spans 15 residues.

The chain carries TRBV6-6 and TRBJ2-7; 7 bases match TRBD2. In germline, CDR1 is MNHNY, CDR2 SVGAGI (reference sequence). The CDR3 has 13 residues. Germline trimming cut 6 bases from V and 5 bases from J; bases unmatched to any gene: 7. The CDR3 loop reads CASRRLAGDEQYF. The CDR3 DNA reads TGTGCCAGCAGAAGACTCGCGGGGGACGAGCAGTACTTC.

This chain uses TRBV5-1 with TRBJ2-3, with a weak D call TRBD2 (7 bases). The CDR3 has 15 amino acids. CDR1 is SGHRS and CDR2 is YFSETQ in the germline V gene. Trimming pared 2 bases from V and 3 bases from J, leaving 13 bases between. The CDR3 protein is CASSFEGGDTDTQYF. Here the CDR3 DNA reads TGCGCCAGCAGCTTTGAGGGGGGGGATACAGATACGCAGTATTTT.

The chain links TRBV27 to TRBJ2-2, with a possible D match to TRBD2 (6 bases). Trimming stripped 4 bases from V and 5 bases from J, with 8 bases between. Per germline, CDR1 MNHEY and CDR2 SMNVEV (reference sequence). CDR3 length equals 13 residues. The CDR3 coding sequence is TGTGCCAGCAGTTCCCTAGCGACCGGGGAGCTGTTTTTT. Translation gives CASSSLATGELFF.